What follows are 9 T cell receptor beta chains derived from one specimen sequenced in a study of human T cells and chemical hapten exposure (dated by TCRdb to the early 2020s). Taken with the paper, the label for time point translates to: pre-sensitization, week 0. The treatment or condition tag for this specimen amounts to: therapeutic diphenylcyclopropenone sensitization with weekly scalp DPC. The library was produced with RACE. The data were produced on a NextSeq 500. Clones were called with MiXCR by TCRdb after fastp trimmed the public reads at Q25, and only in-frame beta chains were retained. Rows are combined by CDR3 protein, so each entry shows the most common genes and DNA. The sample table lists 200,000 to 300,000 distinct CDR3 sequences, about 9% of them with a count of one. Over 2% of the sample lies in the top ten. The input for sequencing was whole blood, taken in connection with sensitization to the hapten diphenylcyclopropenone (DPC). Receptor source: a woman aged 40 to 50 with alopecia areata. Some clones in this sample may be carry-over from other donors' samples.

The chain employs TRBV24-1 and TRBJ2-5; 7 bases match TRBD2. The length of the CDR3 is 18 residues. With 1 base clipped from V and 3 bases from J, the junction kept 13 bases outside the gene matches. The germline CDR1 and CDR2 sequences are KGHDR and SFDVKD. The CDR3: CATSDLKSGGSLEETQYF. For the CDR3, the DNA is TGTGCCACCAGTGATTTAAAGAGCGGCGGGAGTTTAGAAGAGACCCAGTACTTC.

There are a few counts of this clonotype. The chain links TRBV12-3 or TRBV12-4 to TRBJ2-5; 9 bases fit TRBD2. V lost 3 bases and J lost 4; bases outside the gene matches: 6. This CDR3 region has 15 residues. As DNA, the CDR3 is TGTGCCAGCAGTTTGGTGGCTAGCGGGACAGAGACCCAGTACTTC. This codes for CASSLVASGTETQYF.

This clonotype showed up many times. V usage is TRBV6-5 and J usage is TRBJ1-2; D ambiguous. V lost 3 bases and J lost 6, with 14 bases in between. CDR1 and CDR2 from the germline V gene are MNHEY and SVGAGI. The CDR3 totals 14 residues. The CDR3 here is CASSYLGGYDGYTF. CDR3 DNA sequence: TGTGCCAGCAGTTATTTGGGTGGTTACGATGGCTACACCTTC.

This clonotype was detected a few times. This chain uses TRBV7-2 with TRBJ2-5; 12 bases map to TRBD2. Germline CDR1 is SGHTA and CDR2 is FQGNSA. CDR3 length: 15 amino acids. Germline trimming cut 5 bases from V and 1 base from J; bases unmatched to any gene: 2. The DNA of the CDR3 is TGTGCCAGCAGCCGGACTAGCGGGATCCAAGAGACCCAGTACTTC. Translating gives CASSRTSGIQETQYF.

This clonotype was found a few times. V and J are TRBV12-3 or TRBV12-4 and TRBJ2-1; weak D call: TRBD1 (5 bases). CDR3 length: 13 amino acids. V lost 4 bases, J lost 3 bases, and 7 bases lay in between. CDR3 in DNA: TGTGCCAGCAGTTGGGGCGGCTACAATGAGCAGTTCTTC. Its translation is CASSWGGYNEQFF.

In its sample, this clonotype was seen many times. This chain joins TRBV6-1 and TRBJ2-2; TRBD2 is a possible D gene (6 bases). V was shortened by 1 base and J by 0 bases, with 6 bases between the two germline ends. The CDR3 has 15 amino acids. Germline V CDR1 and CDR2: MNHNS, SASEGT. The CDR3 DNA reads TGTGCCAGCAGTGAAGGGGGGGCGAACACCGGGGAGCTGTTTTTT. This codes for CASSEGGANTGELFF.

The table lists this clonotype with a few counts. The chain carries TRBV6-1 and TRBJ2-5; D remains unclear. Germline V lookup: CDR1 MNHNS, CDR2 SASEGT. Deletions cut 4 bases from V and 3 bases from J, with 9 bases between. There are 13 residues in the CDR3. DNA for the CDR3: TGTGCCAGCAGTGTAACAATCGAAGAGACCCAGTACTTC. Its translation is CASSVTIEETQYF.

This clonotype came up a few times. The V and J genes are TRBV5-1 and TRBJ2-1; no reliable D call. The CDR3 is 16 amino acids. The V and J ends lost 1 base and 0 bases respectively, with 11 bases between them. Germline loops: CDR1 SGHRS, CDR2 YFSETQ. CDR3 residues: CASSLMGGISYNEQFF. Written as DNA, the CDR3 is TGCGCCAGCAGCTTGATGGGCGGCATCTCCTACAATGAGCAGTTCTTC.

This clonotype was seen a few times. The rearrangement links TRBV4-1 to TRBJ2-7; TRBD2 might be the D (6 bases). There are 14 residues in the CDR3. Trimming stripped 3 bases from V and 4 bases from J, with 13 bases between. In germline, CDR1 is MGHRA, CDR2 YSYEKL. The CDR3 nucleotides read TGCGCCAGCAGCCACGGGGGACGAGATTACGAGCAGTACTTC. Its protein is CASSHGGRDYEQYF.